The 10 T cell receptor beta chains below come from one sample, sequenced in a study of lymphopenia after photon versus proton radiotherapy. Produced via immunoSEQ multiplex PCR; TCRdb's table is partial and in-frame only. Altogether 53,000 or so clones are present, around 88% being singletons, with the ten largest covering less than 35%. The sequenced sample was peripheral blood, obtained from a patient treated with photon-based radiotherapy. These receptors all come from a man in his fifties or sixties with gastric cancer.

This clone was seen once. The CDR3 DNA follows: TGTGCCAGCAGTTTATTGGCCCTTGGGAACACTGAAGCTTTCTTT. This translates into CASSLLALGNTEAFF. This chain joins TRBV28 and TRBJ1-1; D is uncertain. Germline V gene sequence: CDR1 MDHEN, CDR2 SYDVKM. This CDR3 region has 15 residues. The germline V and J ends were trimmed by 1 base and 1 base, with 10 bases remaining between them.

The rearrangement uses TRBV19 and TRBJ1-2, with no clear D. The CDR3 runs 12 residues. V lost 5 bases and J lost 5, with 9 bases in between. Germline CDR1 is LNHDA and CDR2 is SQIVND (reference sequence). The CDR3 sequence: CASSRTGYGYTF. As DNA, the CDR3 is TGTGCCAGTAGTCGGACGGGATATGGCTACACCTTC.

This clone was recorded many times. The genes are TRBV4-2 and TRBJ2-7, with TRBD1 matching 9 bases. Trimming at V came to 1 base and at J to 3 bases, leaving 4 bases not matched to a gene. CDR1 and CDR2 (germline): LGHNA, YNFKEQ. The CDR3 spans 15 residues. CDR3 amino acids: CASSQVGTGNYEQYF. CDR3 DNA sequence: TGTGCCAGCAGCCAAGTCGGGACAGGGAACTACGAGCAGTACTTC.

This chain joins TRBV18 and TRBJ2-2; TRBD1 aligns across 7 bases. The CDR3 runs to 14 residues. The J segment lost 5 bases and the V segment lost 7 bases, leaving 7 bases of the junction unmatched. The V gene's germline CDR1 is KGHSH and CDR2 LQKENI. The CDR3 DNA reads as TGTGCCAGCTGTGACAGGGTATCAACCGGGGAGCTGTTTTTT. Translating it yields CASCDRVSTGELFF.

The CDR3: CASSFQGGTNYGYTF. Written as DNA, the CDR3 is TGTGCCAGCAGCTTTCAGGGGGGGACTAACTATGGCTACACCTTC. The chain links TRBV5-4 to TRBJ1-2; 7 nucleotides agree with TRBD1. Losses at the gene ends were 2 bases for V and 0 bases for J; bases not matched to a gene: 4. Germline CDR1 reads SGHNT; CDR2 reads YYREEE (reference sequence). The CDR3 runs 15 residues.

The chain joins TRBV5-1 to TRBJ2-5; D gene uncertain. Trimming took off 3 bases at V and 5 bases at J, with 11 bases between the two ends. The CDR3 runs to 13 residues. Germline CDR1 is SGHRS and CDR2 is YFSETQ. Here the CDR3 DNA reads TGCGCCAGCAGCTCAGACATCGGGGAGACCCAGTACTTC. Its translation is CASSSDIGETQYF.

There are a few counts of this clone. The chain has TRBV27 and TRBJ2-7; unclear D gene. Germline lookup yields CDR1 MNHEY and CDR2 SMNVEV (reference sequence). CDR3 length equals 14 residues. The V end lost 3 bases, the J end lost 1 base, and 10 bases lay between the germline ends. CDR3 in amino acids: CASSFLESSYEQYF. DNA of the CDR3: TGTGCCAGCAGTTTTCTGGAGTCATCCTACGAGCAGTACTTC.

This rearrangement joins TRBV5-8 to TRBJ2-5; D gene unclear. With 4 bases removed from V and 1 base from J, the gap between germline ends came to 11 bases. The CDR3 totals 14 residues. Germline values: CDR1 SGHTS, CDR2 YDEGEE. The CDR3: CASSRLGLQETQYF. In DNA, the CDR3 is TGTGCCAGCAGCCGCCTAGGGCTCCAAGAGACCCAGTACTTC.

This sequence joins TRBV4-2 and TRBJ2-7, with 9 bases aligning to TRBD1. V lost 5 bases to trimming and J lost 4 bases; unmatched junction nucleotides: 6. CDR1 is LGHNA, CDR2 YNFKEQ, per germline. The CDR3 sequence is 14 residues long. The CDR3 DNA reads as TGTGCCAGCAGCGACAGGGGGACCCCATACGAGCAGTACTTC. As protein: CASSDRGTPYEQYF.

The chain recombines TRBV28 with TRBJ1-1, with TRBD1 as a possible D gene (6 bases). This CDR3 spans 13 amino acids. Germline V CDR1 and CDR2: MDHEN, SYDVKM. V was pared by 2 bases and J by 6 bases, with 10 bases between. The CDR3, as DNA: TGTGCCAGCAGTTTAGCAGGGGTCGCTGAAGCTTTCTTT. Its translation is CASSLAGVAEAFF.